The 19 T cell receptor beta chains given below trace back to one sample, sequenced in a study of technical replicates of blood from several donors. The table came from immunoSEQ multiplex PCR; TCRdb's copy has only in-frame clones and leaves some out. The top ten clones hold 0.34% of a sample with more than 80,000 clones, about 95% of them seen once. Sequencing was done on a sample of T cells isolated from PBMCs. Receptors originate from a human donor in good health.

The count of this clone is one. The chain employs TRBV6-1 and TRBJ2-5; possible D gene TRBD2, 6 bases. Germline values: CDR1 MNHNS, CDR2 SASEGT. CDR3 size: 14 residues. Trimming removed 2 bases from V and 5 bases from J, with 12 bases in between. The CDR3 DNA reads TGTGCCAGCAGTGAATTAGGAGGGTTCGAGACCCAGTACTTC. Translated, it gives CASSELGGFETQYF.

The chain carries TRBV6-1 and TRBJ2-5; D might be TRBD2 (6 bases). The CDR3 is 18 amino acids. CDR1 and CDR2 from the germline V gene are MNHNS and SASEGT. The V end lost 2 bases, the J end lost 1 base, and 20 bases lay between the germline ends. The CDR3 loop reads CASSEYRAAGGVQETQYF. For the CDR3, the DNA is TGTGCCAGCAGTGAATACCGGGCAGCCGGCGGGGTCCAAGAGACCCAGTACTTC.

This chain joins TRBV6-5 and TRBJ1-2, with D perhaps TRBD1 (6 bases). The CDR3 totals 13 residues. In germline, CDR1 is MNHEY, CDR2 SVGAGI. Trimming shortened V by 2 bases and J by 8 bases, and 12 bases separated the two germline ends. The CDR3 here is CASSYGGAEGYTF. The CDR3 DNA sequence: TGTGCCAGCAGTTACGGGGGGGCAGAGGGCTACACCTTC.

V is TRBV10-3 and J is TRBJ1-1, with TRBD1 matching 7 bases. The CDR3 sequence is 15 residues long. Per the germline V gene, CDR1 is ENHRY and CDR2 is SYGVKD. Unmatched junction bases numbered 12, after V lost 11 bases and J lost 0 bases. This chain's CDR3 is CAVSHRDRMNTEAFF. Written as DNA, the CDR3 is TGTGCCGTTTCCCACCGGGACAGAATGAACACTGAAGCTTTCTTT.

The V gene is TRBV5-4, the J gene TRBJ2-3; 10 bases match TRBD2. Germline CDR1 SGHNT, CDR2 YYREEE (reference sequence). The CDR3 spans 17 residues. Trimming at V came to 4 bases and at J to 3 bases, leaving 11 bases not matched to a gene. DNA of the CDR3: TGTGCCAGCAGCCCTGGGGCTAGCGGGAGTCAGACAGATACGCAGTATTTT. Translation gives CASSPGASGSQTDTQYF.

CDR3 DNA: TGTGCCAGCAGTCCCGGGACAGGGTCTGAAAAACTGTTTTTT. Translation: CASSPGTGSEKLFF. This chain connects TRBV6-5 to TRBJ1-4; TRBD1 matches 9 bases. The CDR3 contains 14 residues. Per the germline V gene, CDR1 is MNHEY and CDR2 is SVGAGI. V lost 5 bases, J lost 7 bases, and 5 bases stayed unmatched.

J is TRBJ1-5 and V is TRBV5-6; tentatively, D is TRBD1 (6 bases). Trimming shortened V by 2 bases and J by 1 base, and 10 bases separated the two germline ends. The CDR3 is 15 residues long. The germline CDR1 and CDR2 sequences are SGHDT and YYEEEE. CDR3 in DNA: TGTGCCAGCAGCTTCCAGGGGATGAGCAATCAGCCCCAGCATTTT. Translated, it gives CASSFQGMSNQPQHF.

This clone was counted only a few times. The chain is built from TRBV4-1 and TRBJ1-1, with unresolved D. Germline CDR1 and CDR2: MGHRA and YSYEKL. Trimming shortened V by 1 base and J by 2 bases, and 14 bases separated the two germline ends. The length of the CDR3 is 16 residues. The CDR3 coding sequence is TGCGCCAGCAGCCAAGGAGTTCTGGGGAGAAACACTGAAGCTTTCTTT. The encoded protein is CASSQGVLGRNTEAFF.

The V call is TRBV4-1, the J call TRBJ1-3; 7 nucleotides line up with TRBD1. Germline V gene sequence: CDR1 MGHRA, CDR2 YSYEKL. Losses at the gene ends were 0 bases for V and 2 bases for J; bases not matched to a gene: 19. The CDR3 loop spans 21 amino acids. The CDR3 reads CASSQDCPPGTVVVPGNTIYF. The CDR3 bases are TGCGCCAGCAGCCAAGATTGCCCGCCCGGGACAGTTGTAGTTCCTGGAAACACCATATATTTT.

This sequence joins TRBV7-9 and TRBJ2-1, with 8 bases matching TRBD1. CDR1 and CDR2 from the germline V gene are SEHNR and FQNEAQ (reference sequence). The CDR3 contains 16 residues. After removal of 5 bases from V and 6 bases from J, the junction contained 12 bases not matched to a gene. This CDR3 is CASSQGAGNFPNEQFF. CDR3 bases: TGTGCCAGCAGCCAGGGGGCGGGAAATTTTCCCAATGAGCAGTTCTTC.

V usage is TRBV6-1 and J usage is TRBJ2-7; TRBD1 aligns across 11 bases. CDR3 length: 15 amino acids. Germline loops: CDR1 MNHNS, CDR2 SASEGT. The V gene end was trimmed by 8 bases and the J gene end by 2 bases; junction bases not matched to a gene: 8. The chain's CDR3 is CASPRKGQGAYEQYF. The CDR3 nucleotides are TGTGCCAGCCCAAGAAAGGGACAGGGGGCCTACGAGCAGTACTTC.

The chain has TRBV10-3 and TRBJ2-7, with a tentative D call TRBD2 (6 bases). This CDR3 contains 12 residues. Per germline, CDR1 ENHRY and CDR2 SYGVKD. Trimming took 10 bases from V and 5 from J, leaving 15 bases between them. Here the CDR3 DNA reads TGTGCCACGGGAACAGGAGGGGACGAGCAGTACTTC. Translating gives CATGTGGDEQYF.

The J gene is TRBJ2-1, the V gene TRBV27; TRBD2 aligns across 8 bases. Germline loops: CDR1 MNHEY, CDR2 SMNVEV (reference sequence). J lost 0 bases, V lost 7 bases, and 8 bases had no gene match. The CDR3 covers 16 residues. The CDR3 bases are TGTGCCAGCACCTTCAATAGCGGGACCTCCTACAATGAGCAGTTCTTC. It specifies CASTFNSGTSYNEQFF.

The chain links TRBV5-8 to TRBJ2-7; D is perhaps TRBD1 (5 bases). Germline-derived CDR1 and CDR2 are SGHTS and YDEGEE. V lost 0 bases, J lost 3 bases, and 10 bases lay in between. The CDR3 contains 14 residues. CDR3 sequence reads: CASSLAQVIYEQYF. CDR3 DNA sequence: TGTGCCAGCAGCTTGGCACAGGTAATCTACGAGCAGTACTTC.

The chain has TRBV14 and TRBJ2-7; D perhaps matches TRBD2 (6 bases). The CDR3 consists of 12 residues. V was clipped by 4 bases and J by 5 bases, with 9 bases between them. Germline values: CDR1 SGHDN, CDR2 FVKESK. The CDR3 is CASSPTSHEQYF. The CDR3 bases are TGTGCCAGCAGCCCCACTAGCCACGAGCAGTACTTC.

In nucleotides, the CDR3 is TGCAGCGTTGTCGGGGTTCTTTACAATGAGCAGTTCTTC. This codes for CSVVGVLYNEQFF. The V and J genes are TRBV29-1 and TRBJ2-1, with a weak D call TRBD2 (5 bases). Trimming shortened V by 4 bases and J by 4 bases, and 11 bases separated the two germline ends. The CDR3 is 13 amino acids. Germline CDR1 and CDR2: SQVTM and ANQGSEA.

The chain links TRBV19 to TRBJ2-2; D gene uncertain. The CDR3 has 16 amino acids. Looked up from germline, CDR1 is LNHDA and CDR2 is SQIVND (reference sequence). The V and J ends lost 2 bases and 2 bases respectively, with 12 bases between them. CDR3 sequence (DNA): TGTGCCAGTAGTATACGAGGTCCCCGAAACACCGGGGAGCTGTTTTTT. Translated, it gives CASSIRGPRNTGELFF.

V and J are TRBV7-6 and TRBJ2-1; no clear D. Per germline, CDR1 SGHVS and CDR2 FNYEAQ. The CDR3 has 12 amino acids. V lost 5 bases and J lost 3, with 5 bases in between. The CDR3 DNA is TGTGCCAGCAGCCGTAACTACAATGAGCAGTTCTTC. It yields the protein CASSRNYNEQFF.

This rearrangement joins TRBV5-1 to TRBJ2-7; 9 bases fit TRBD2. CDR3 length: 16 amino acids. Looked up from germline, CDR1 is SGHRS and CDR2 is YFSETQ. The ends lost 0 bases at V and 2 bases at J; junction bases unmatched: 6. The CDR3 is CASSLVASGDTYEQYF. CDR3 coding DNA: TGCGCCAGCAGCTTGGTGGCTAGCGGGGATACCTACGAGCAGTACTTC.